A single sample gave rise to the 31 T cell receptor beta chains below, sequenced in a study of regulatory T cells in long-lasting Graves disease. HTBI primers from iRepertoire and Arm-PCR of CDR3 regions yielded the TCR beta libraries. TCRdb re-analysed the multiplex PCR reads in MiXCR, keeping a single row per CDR3 protein. The table lists 350,000 to 450,000 distinct CDR3 sequences, approximately 15% of them singletons. Regarding time point: newly diagnosed GD, antithyroid drugs for less than 3 months. The TCR library was prepared using RNA isolated from PBMCs. This sample also appeared in a second study, on T cells in Graves' hyperthyroidism and ophthalmopathy.

This specimen consisted of peripheral blood mononuclear cells (PBMCs), obtained at new diagnosis, from a patient treated with antithyroid drugs. These receptors came from a middle-aged woman with Graves disease.

The table lists this clonotype with a few counts. The chain combines TRBV15 with TRBJ2-2; perhaps TRBD1 as D (5 bases). V shed 1 base and J shed 1 base, with 19 bases lying between them. From germline, CDR1 is LNHNV and CDR2 YYDKDF (reference sequence). The CDR3 extends over 19 amino acids. The CDR3 DNA reads TGTGCCACCAGCAGAGTTCAGGACATCCTAGGTGGGAACACCGGGGAGCTGTTTTTT. Encoded protein: CATSRVQDILGGNTGELFF.

V and J are TRBV15 and TRBJ1-2; 7 positions match TRBD1. The CDR3 extends over 14 amino acids. With 5 bases clipped from V and 8 bases from J, the junction kept 11 bases outside the gene matches. The germline gives CDR1 LNHNV, CDR2 YYDKDF (reference sequence). The CDR3 region is CATSATDRVYGYTF. The CDR3 DNA is TGTGCCACCAGCGCGACCGACAGGGTGTACGGCTACACCTTC.

The chain couples TRBV28 to TRBJ2-2, with D perhaps matching TRBD2 (5 bases). The ends were cut back, 10 bases at V and 13 bases at J, with 19 bases in the middle. The CDR3 loop spans 12 amino acids. CDR1 and CDR2 (germline): MDHEN, SYDVKM. CDR3: CATGGWTWGLFF. The CDR3, as DNA: TGTGCCACCGGCGGGTGGACCTGGGGGCTGTTTTTT.

Ten or more counts support this clonotype. V and J are TRBV20-1 and TRBJ2-5; D might be TRBD1 (6 bases). This CDR3 region has 13 residues. V was shortened by 4 bases and J by 1 base, with 10 bases between the two germline ends. Per germline, CDR1 DFQATT and CDR2 SNEGSKA (reference sequence). CDR3: CSAIRTVQETQYF. DNA for the CDR3: TGCAGTGCTATCAGGACAGTCCAAGAGACCCAGTACTTC.

There are many counts of this clonotype. The rearrangement links TRBV7-2 to TRBJ2-3, with D possibly TRBD2 on 6 matching bases. V was cut by 2 bases and J by 0 bases, with 9 bases left in between. The germline gives CDR1 SGHTA, CDR2 FQGNSA. The CDR3 runs 15 residues. The CDR3 spells CASSLLSGSTDTQYF. The CDR3 DNA reads TGTGCCAGCAGCTTACTTAGCGGAAGCACAGATACGCAGTATTTT.

This clonotype was recorded many times. The chain links TRBV7-8 to TRBJ1-5, with D possibly being TRBD1 (5 bases). V was shortened by 5 bases and J by 3 bases, with 11 bases between the two germline ends. The CDR3 totals 14 residues. Germline lookup yields CDR1 SGHVS and CDR2 FQNEAQ. CDR3 protein: CASSQNRNNQPQHF. CDR3 nucleotide sequence: TGTGCCAGCAGCCAAAACAGGAACAATCAGCCCCAGCATTTT.

With regard to this clonotype: This clone may be a read error of a much larger clone one base away. The CDR3 DNA reads as TGCAGTGCTATCCCCCAAGCGGGAGACTTCAATGATCAGTTCTTC. It codes for CSAIPQAGDFNDQFF. The chain links TRBV20-1 to TRBJ2-5; 8 bases agree with TRBD2. TRBJ2-1 explains the end of the DNA better; the J call may be wrong. This CDR3 has 15 residues. Germline-derived CDR1 and CDR2 are DFQATT and SNEGSKA (reference sequence).

This clonotype was counted many times. The genes are TRBV12-3 or TRBV12-4 and TRBJ2-5; the match to TRBD1 covers 10 bases. After removal of 2 bases from V and 4 bases from J, the junction contained 4 bases not matched to a gene. CDR3 length: 15 amino acids. CDR3 sequence reads: CASSLTGQGTETQYF. The CDR3 DNA reads as TGTGCCAGCAGTTTAACGGGACAGGGGACAGAGACCCAGTACTTC.

This rearrangement joins TRBV7-9 to TRBJ2-3, with D possibly being TRBD2 (6 bases). Per the germline V gene, CDR1 is SEHNR and CDR2 is FQNEAQ (reference sequence). The CDR3 contains 16 residues. V was trimmed by 3 bases and J by 0 bases, leaving 13 bases between them. The CDR3 region has the DNA TGTGCCAGCAGCTTCGAAAGGGCGGGGAGCACAGATACGCAGTATTTT. Translated: CASSFERAGSTDTQYF. Full variable domain (missing parts from reference TRBV7-9 and TRBJ2-3): DTGVSQNPRHKITKRGQNVTFRCDPISEHNRLYWYRQTLGQGPEFLTYFQNEAQLEKSRLLSDRFSAERPKGSFSTLEIQRTEQGDSAMYLCASSFERAGSTDTQYFGPGTRLTVL.

This clonotype was observed many times. The CDR3 nucleotides are TGTGCCAGCAGCTTAGCGTCCTGGGGAATATTGAACACTGAAGCTTTCTTT. Encoded protein: CASSLASWGILNTEAFF. The chain has TRBV11-2 and TRBJ1-1; D not certain. Germline V lookup: CDR1 SGHAT, CDR2 FQNNGV. The CDR3 has 17 residues. V was pared by 1 base and J by 0 bases, with 15 bases between.

Notes on this clonotype: This sequence may be a read error, since a much larger clone differs from it by one base. The rearrangement joins TRBV29-1 to TRBJ2-1; D gene ambiguous. V lost 7 bases, J lost 5 bases, and 9 bases lay in between. Germline V gene sequence: CDR1 SQVTM, CDR2 ANQGSEA. The CDR3 totals 11 residues. CDR3 sequence reads: CSAVDNNEQFF. The CDR3 bases are TGCAGCGCTGTGGATAACAATGAGCAGTTCTTC.

This clonotype was detected a few times. A read error may be the cause here, since a much bigger clone is one base away. This rearrangement joins TRBV12-3 or TRBV12-4 to TRBJ1-2; D uncertain. The germline V and J ends were trimmed by 4 bases and 4 bases, with 13 bases remaining between them. The CDR3 is made up of 14 amino acids. This CDR3 reads CASSSTRGSYGYTF. CDR3 coding DNA: TGTGCCAGCAGTTCAACGAGAGGGAGCTATGGCTACACCTTC.

This clonotype was recorded at least ten times. The chain employs TRBV19 and TRBJ1-1; 7 bases fit TRBD1. The CDR3 contains 12 residues. The V segment lost 6 bases and the J segment 8 bases; nucleotides outside the gene matches: 6. Germline CDR1 and CDR2: LNHDA and SQIVND (reference sequence). The CDR3 DNA is TGTGCCAGTAGGCTGCAGGGGGTGGAAGCTTTCTTT. Protein sequence: CASRLQGVEAFF.

The table lists this clonotype with many counts. J is TRBJ1-4 and V is TRBV28; D unclear. The CDR3 sequence is 14 residues long. Germline V gene sequence: CDR1 MDHEN, CDR2 SYDVKM. The V end was cut by 4 bases, the J end by 0 bases, with 6 bases between. The CDR3 DNA is TGTGCCAGCAGTTCGATCGCAACTAATGAAAAACTGTTTTTT. This encodes CASSSIATNEKLFF.

The chain has TRBV18 and TRBJ1-1, with D maybe TRBD1 (6 bases). The CDR3 totals 16 residues. Trimming pared 3 bases from V and 0 bases from J, leaving 14 bases between. Germline loops: CDR1 KGHSH, CDR2 LQKENI. The CDR3 is CASSPRDIVMNTEAFF. The CDR3 DNA reads TGTGCCAGCTCACCCCGGGACATAGTTATGAACACTGAAGCTTTCTTT. The full variable domain, in which reference TRBV18 and TRBJ1-1 provide the parts outside the CDR3, is NAGVMQNPRHLVRRRGQEARLRCSPMKGHSHVYWYRQLPEEGLKFMVYLQKENIIDESGMPKERFSAEFPKEGPSILRIQQVVRGDSAAYFCASSPRDIVMNTEAFFGQGTRLTVV.

The V call is TRBV5-1, the J call TRBJ1-5; no reliable D call. The CDR3 covers 14 residues. The V and J ends lost 0 bases and 6 bases respectively, with 10 bases between them. CDR1 SGHRS and CDR2 YFSETQ come from the germline V gene. For the CDR3, the DNA is TGCGCCAGCAGCTTGGATGGGGTAGGTCAGCCCCAGCATTTT. This translates into CASSLDGVGQPQHF.

This clonotype was seen ten or more times. The rearrangement uses TRBV19 and TRBJ2-2, with TRBD1 matching over 8 bases. Trimming cost V 0 bases and J 4 bases; bases outside gene matches: 1. This CDR3 contains 15 residues. Germline CDR1 LNHDA, CDR2 SQIVND (reference sequence). CDR3 sequence: CASSIDTGGTGELFF. The CDR3 DNA is TGTGCCAGTAGTATAGATACAGGGGGCACCGGGGAGCTGTTTTTT.

In its sample, this clonotype was seen many times. As DNA, the CDR3 is TGCAGTGCACCAACCGGGACTAGCGGGAGAGATACGCAGTATTTT. It is translated as CSAPTGTSGRDTQYF. The chain carries TRBV20-1 and TRBJ2-3; TRBD2 agrees at 14 bases. The CDR3 covers 15 residues. Per germline, CDR1 DFQATT and CDR2 SNEGSKA (reference sequence). Losses at the gene ends were 6 bases for V and 5 bases for J; bases not matched to a gene: 7.

The CDR3 is CSVARDLGNTIYF. DNA of the CDR3: TGCAGCGTTGCAAGGGATCTCGGAAACACCATATATTTT. V and J are TRBV29-1 and TRBJ1-3, with D unresolved. V was cut by 4 bases and J by 4 bases, with 11 bases left in between. This CDR3 region has 13 residues. Germline-derived CDR1 and CDR2 are SQVTM and ANQGSEA.

This clonotype was counted at least ten times. The chain joins TRBV28 to TRBJ2-3; 8 bases match TRBD1. Germline CDR1 reads MDHEN; CDR2 reads SYDVKM. J lost 10 bases, V lost 8 bases, and 23 bases had no gene match. CDR3 length: 17 amino acids. As DNA, the CDR3 is TGTGCCAGCCGCCCCATAAAACCACAGGGGGAACACCATGCGCAGTATTTT. Encoded protein: CASRPIKPQGEHHAQYF.

This clonotype was picked up many times. This rearrangement joins TRBV6-2 or TRBV6-3 to TRBJ2-7; D is unresolved. This CDR3 is 14 amino acids long. V was clipped by 5 bases and J by 5 bases, with 16 bases between them. Germline loops: CDR1 MNHEY, CDR2 SVGEGT. The CDR3 protein is CASSRGTRTDEQYF. The DNA of the CDR3 is TGTGCCAGCAGTCGAGGTACTCGTACCGACGAGCAGTACTTC.

This clonotype was seen many times. The chain has TRBV2 and TRBJ1-4; D gene ambiguous. CDR1 SNHLY and CDR2 FYNNEI come from the germline V gene. The CDR3 sequence is 12 residues long. V lost 4 bases and J lost 8, with 8 bases in between. The DNA of the CDR3 is TGTGCCAGCAGTGTAGAGACAGAAAAACTGTTTTTT. Protein: CASSVETEKLFF.

A few counts support this clonotype. V is TRBV20-1 and J is TRBJ2-7, with 8 bases fitting TRBD2. Per the germline V gene, CDR1 is DFQATT and CDR2 is SNEGSKA (reference sequence). The CDR3 is made up of 14 amino acids. The V segment lost 0 bases and the J segment 2 bases; nucleotides outside the gene matches: 3. CDR3 residues: CSARDSGSAYEQYF. The CDR3 DNA reads as TGCAGTGCTAGAGACAGCGGGAGCGCCTACGAGCAGTACTTC.

This clonotype was seen only a few times. The chain combines TRBV24-1 with TRBJ2-3; TRBD1 matches 7 bases. V was pared by 4 bases and J by 1 base, with 4 bases of the junction left unmatched. Germline V gene lookup returns CDR1 KGHDR and CDR2 SFDVKD. This CDR3 has 15 amino acids. The CDR3 spells CATSDPGTGTDTQYF. CDR3 sequence (DNA): TGTGCCACCAGTGACCCTGGGACAGGCACAGATACGCAGTATTTT.

This clonotype was counted only a few times. This rearrangement joins TRBV18 to TRBJ2-7; TRBD2 aligns across 9 bases. The germline V gene encodes CDR1 KGHSH and CDR2 LQKENI. This CDR3 spans 16 amino acids. The V gene end was trimmed by 3 bases and the J gene end by 9 bases; junction bases not matched to a gene: 15. CDR3 residues: CASSPLRLAEEIGQYF. The CDR3 DNA reads as TGTGCCAGCTCACCCCTAAGACTAGCGGAGGAGATAGGGCAGTACTTC.

This clonotype was detected ten times or more. V and J are TRBV11-2 and TRBJ2-2; perhaps TRBD2 as D (6 bases). The CDR3 runs 19 residues. The V end was cut by 5 bases, the J end by 0 bases, with 22 bases between. CDR1 and CDR2 (germline): SGHAT, FQNNGV. The CDR3 loop is CASSPLAGSGSANTGELFF. The CDR3 DNA sequence: TGTGCCAGCAGCCCCCTGGCAGGTAGCGGATCGGCGAACACCGGGGAGCTGTTTTTT.

In its sample, this clonotype was seen many times. This rearrangement joins TRBV11-3 to TRBJ2-3; TRBD2 agrees at 8 bases. The length of the CDR3 is 14 residues. Germline CDR1 reads SGHNT; CDR2 reads YENEEA. V trimming: 5 bases; J trimming: 6 bases; junction bases outside the gene matches: 7. The CDR3 DNA reads as TGTGCCAGCAGCCGAGGGCGGGGGGAGGATACGCAGTATTTT. This encodes CASSRGRGEDTQYF.

This chain connects TRBV7-2 to TRBJ2-1; a possible D gene is TRBD1 (5 bases). Trimming took off 5 bases at V and 8 bases at J, with 10 bases between the two ends. Germline V gene sequence: CDR1 SGHTA, CDR2 FQGNSA. The CDR3 consists of 12 residues. The CDR3 nucleotides are TGTGCCAGCAGCATCCAGGGTGATGAGCAGTTCTTC. Translation gives CASSIQGDEQFF.

This clonotype was detected many times. The gene calls are TRBV15 and TRBJ2-7; D gene unclear. This CDR3 is built from 13 residues. Trimming shortened V by 0 bases and J by 4 bases, and 7 bases separated the two germline ends. CDR1 and CDR2 (germline): LNHNV, YYDKDF (reference sequence). In DNA, the CDR3 is TGTGCCACCAGCAGAGATCAGGTTTACGAGCAGTACTTC. Encoded protein: CATSRDQVYEQYF.

This clonotype has ten or more counts. This chain links TRBV5-5 with TRBJ1-1, with 9 bases identical to TRBD1. There are 14 residues in the CDR3. The germline V gene has CDR1 SGHKS and CDR2 YYEKEE (reference sequence). The trim removed 6 bases at V and 1 base at J, leaving 4 bases unmatched. CDR3 loop: CASNDRGRNTEAFF. DNA of the CDR3: TGTGCCAGCAACGACAGGGGGAGGAACACTGAAGCTTTCTTT.

This clonotype has at least ten counts. The chain links TRBV29-1 to TRBJ2-5, with D unresolved. V lost 6 bases to trimming and J lost 5 bases, with 16 bases between them. CDR1 and CDR2 (germline): SQVTM, ANQGSEA. The CDR3 covers 13 residues. CDR3 sequence reads: CSVPAGQVETQYF. CDR3 nucleotide sequence: TGCAGCGTCCCGGCTGGCCAGGTGGAGACCCAGTACTTC.